This passage covers 30 T cell receptor beta chains from one sample sequenced in a study of T cells in Graves' hyperthyroidism and ophthalmopathy. TCR beta CDR3 region amplification was performed from RNA transcripts. During a first-round RT-PCR of the TCR CDR3, the HTBI primer set was used. One entry per CDR3 protein, called by TCRdb with MiXCR from the multiplex PCR reads. Found here are a few hundred thousand distinct CDR3 sequences, roughly 15% of them singletons; the top ten hold around 19%. Sequencing was done on a sample of blood. All receptors derive from a woman aged 25 to 45 with Graves' ophthalmopathy.

This chain uses TRBV4-1 with TRBJ1-1; no clear D. The CDR3 is made up of 13 amino acids. Germline values: CDR1 MGHRA, CDR2 YSYEKL. Trimming took off 3 bases at V and 4 bases at J, with 9 bases between the two ends. The CDR3 loop reads CASSHERITEAFF. In DNA form, the CDR3 reads TGCGCCAGCAGCCACGAGAGGATCACTGAAGCTTTCTTT.

V is TRBV20-1 and J is TRBJ1-6; maybe TRBD1 (6 bases). V lost 6 bases to trimming and J lost 9 bases, with 18 bases between them. The length of the CDR3 is 14 residues. Looked up from germline, CDR1 is DFQATT and CDR2 is SNEGSKA (reference sequence). The CDR3 bases are TGCAGTGCGTACGACAGGTCTGGAATTTCACCCCTCCACTTT. Translated, it gives CSAYDRSGISPLHF.

Ten or more counts support this clonotype. The J gene is TRBJ2-7, the V gene TRBV4-1; D is possibly TRBD1 or TRBD2 (5 bases each). Germline lookup yields CDR1 MGHRA and CDR2 YSYEKL. V lost 0 bases, J lost 5 bases, and 8 bases lay in between. The CDR3 runs to 13 residues. DNA for the CDR3: TGCGCCAGCAGCCAAGAGTGGGGGAACGAGCAGTACTTC. Translating gives CASSQEWGNEQYF.

V and J are TRBV7-6 and TRBJ1-5; D call uncertain. CDR1 and CDR2 (germline): SGHVS, FNYEAQ. There are 14 residues in the CDR3. The V end was cut by 0 bases, the J end by 6 bases, with 9 bases between. The CDR3 region is CASSLAEGIQPQHF. The CDR3 bases are TGTGCCAGCAGCTTAGCAGAAGGGATTCAGCCCCAGCATTTT.

This clonotype was recorded many times. The chain couples TRBV7-9 to TRBJ1-2; D unresolved. Germline-derived CDR1 and CDR2 are SEHNR and FQNEAQ (reference sequence). The CDR3 sequence is 14 residues long. Trimming left V 3 bases short and J 4 bases short, with 12 bases between. CDR3 protein: CASSFQGGSYGYTF. CDR3 nucleotide sequence: TGTGCCAGCAGCTTCCAAGGTGGCAGCTATGGCTACACCTTC.

The chain carries TRBV19 and TRBJ1-1, with TRBD1 as a possible D gene (6 bases). Germline assignment: CDR1 LNHDA and CDR2 SQIVND (reference sequence). CDR3 length equals 14 residues. With 3 bases removed from V and 2 bases from J, the gap between germline ends came to 10 bases. The CDR3 nucleotides read TGTGCCAGTAGTATGGGACAAAGAAACACTGAAGCTTTCTTT. Protein sequence: CASSMGQRNTEAFF.

CDR3 in amino acids: CATSREGTLTDTQYF. The CDR3 DNA reads as TGTGCCACCAGCAGAGAAGGGACCCTCACAGATACGCAGTATTTT. The chain joins TRBV15 to TRBJ2-3, with D perhaps TRBD1 or TRBD2 (5 bases each). CDR1 LNHNV and CDR2 YYDKDF come from the germline V gene (reference sequence). The CDR3 totals 15 residues. V dropped 0 bases and J dropped 2 bases, with 9 bases sitting between them.

About this clonotype: A much larger clone differs by one base, so this may be a read error. The DNA for the CDR3 is TGCGTCAGCAGCCCTGGACAGATAAGCAATCAGCCCCAGCATTTT. This translates into CVSSPGQISNQPQHF. J is TRBJ1-5 and V is TRBV4-1; perhaps TRBD1 as D (6 bases). CDR1 and CDR2 (germline): MGHRA, YSYEKL. This CDR3 is built from 15 residues.

The chain has TRBV28 and TRBJ2-1; the match to TRBD2 covers 10 bases. There are 14 residues in the CDR3. The V and J ends lost 5 bases and 12 bases, in that order; junction bases with no gene match: 10. Per germline, CDR1 MDHEN and CDR2 SYDVKM. The CDR3 is CASSPGTSALGQFF. The CDR3 bases are TGTGCCAGCAGTCCCGGGACTAGCGCCCTAGGGCAGTTCTTC.

This clonotype was observed many times. V gene TRBV15 combines with J gene TRBJ1-6; unclear D gene. This CDR3 comprises 15 residues. V was trimmed by 1 base and J by 4 bases, leaving 8 bases between them. Germline CDR1 and CDR2: LNHNV and YYDKDF (reference sequence). CDR3 sequence: CATSRGRDYNSPLHF. CDR3 nucleotide sequence: TGTGCCACCAGCAGAGGACGGGATTATAATTCACCCCTCCACTTT. Filled out from reference TRBV15 and TRBJ1-6, the complete variable domain reads DAMVIQNPRYQVTQFGKPVTLSCSQTLNHNVMYWYQQKSSQAPKLLFHYYDKDFNNEADTPDNFQSRRPNTSFCFLDIRSPGLGDTAMYLCATSRGRDYNSPLHFGNGTRLTVT.

This clonotype was observed many times. The genes are TRBV6-1 and TRBJ1-2, with 9 bases matching TRBD1. This CDR3 is 14 amino acids long. V lost 6 bases, J lost 6 bases, and 8 bases stayed unmatched. Germline V lookup: CDR1 MNHNS, CDR2 SASEGT. In DNA form, the CDR3 reads TGTGCCAGCAGAAAACAGGGGGCTTCGCATGGCTACACCTTC. Translated: CASRKQGASHGYTF.

This clonotype was recorded at least ten times. The chain is built from TRBV20-1 and TRBJ2-3, with D perhaps being TRBD1 or TRBD2 (6 bases each). Germline CDR1 is DFQATT and CDR2 is SNEGSKA (reference sequence). The length of the CDR3 is 13 residues. The V end was cut by 8 bases, the J end by 1 base, with 13 bases between. The CDR3 sequence is CSPPGAGTDTQYF. CDR3 DNA: TGCAGTCCCCCGGGGGCGGGCACAGATACGCAGTATTTT.

This clonotype was seen at least ten times. The V call is TRBV10-3, the J call TRBJ2-7; no clear D gene. This CDR3 has 12 amino acids. Trimming took off 2 bases at V and 6 bases at J, with 8 bases between the two ends. Germline values: CDR1 ENHRY, CDR2 SYGVKD. CDR3 coding DNA: TGTGCCATCAGTGAGGGTCAGGTCGAGCAGTACTTC. Amino acids: CAISEGQVEQYF.

This clonotype appeared a few times. The chain couples TRBV25-1 to TRBJ2-7, with 7 bases aligning to TRBD1. The CDR3 contains 14 residues. In germline, CDR1 is MGHDK, CDR2 SYGVNS. The trim removed 3 bases at V and 2 bases at J, leaving 4 bases unmatched. The DNA for the CDR3 is TGTGCCAGCAGTGACCTCGACAGGGCCTACGAGCAGTACTTC. It encodes CASSDLDRAYEQYF.

V usage is TRBV6-1 and J usage is TRBJ2-5; 11 nucleotides agree with TRBD1. The V and J ends lost 0 bases and 4 bases, in that order; junction bases with no gene match: 7. The CDR3 is made up of 17 amino acids. From germline, CDR1 is MNHNS and CDR2 SASEGT. The CDR3 region has the DNA TGTGCCAGCAGTGAAGCCCTAGCGGGACAGGGGGGAGAGACCCAGTACTTC. Its protein is CASSEALAGQGGETQYF.

This clonotype was counted ten times or more. The CDR3 loop reads CASSSSVTGLTYEQYF. The CDR3 DNA reads TGTGCCAGCAGCTCATCTGTGACAGGGCTAACCTACGAGCAGTACTTC. The V gene is TRBV7-9, the J gene TRBJ2-7, with 7 bases aligning to TRBD1. The ends lost 4 bases at V and 2 bases at J; junction bases unmatched: 11. This CDR3 is built from 16 residues. Per germline, CDR1 SEHNR and CDR2 FQNEAQ (reference sequence).

This clonotype appeared many times. The chain recombines TRBV12-3 or TRBV12-4 with TRBJ1-1; no firm D call. The CDR3 is 13 amino acids. Trimming pared 3 bases from V and 6 bases from J, leaving 11 bases between. The CDR3 protein is CASSLYLGSEAFF. The CDR3, as DNA: TGTGCCAGCAGTTTGTACCTCGGGTCTGAAGCTTTCTTT.

At least ten counts were recorded for this clonotype. The rearrangement uses TRBV13 and TRBJ2-7, with D maybe TRBD1 (6 bases). Germline lookup yields CDR1 PRHDT and CDR2 FYEKMQ (reference sequence). V lost 2 bases and J 2 bases, leaving 10 bases between the germline ends. This CDR3 has 14 amino acids. Written as DNA, the CDR3 is TGTGCCAGCAGCTTACAGGACAGTGCCTACGAGCAGTACTTC. It is translated as CASSLQDSAYEQYF.

This clonotype was recorded many times. The chain couples TRBV2 to TRBJ2-5; D call uncertain. The length of the CDR3 is 10 residues. Trimming shortened V by 7 bases and J by 5 bases, and 5 bases separated the two germline ends. CDR1 SNHLY and CDR2 FYNNEI come from the germline V gene. The CDR3 loop reads CASIRETQYF. The DNA of the CDR3 is TGTGCCAGCATTCGTGAGACCCAGTACTTC.

This clonotype was recorded many times. V usage is TRBV28 and J usage is TRBJ1-2, with a weak D call TRBD1 (6 bases). From germline, CDR1 is MDHEN and CDR2 SYDVKM. V was shortened by 6 bases and J by 4 bases, with 27 bases between the two germline ends. This CDR3 region has 18 residues. CDR3 bases: TGTGCCAGCAGGCTCCTCCGGGACATGCCCCGGGACTTCTATGGCTACACCTTC. This codes for CASRLLRDMPRDFYGYTF.

J is TRBJ2-3 and V is TRBV9; D is perhaps TRBD1 or TRBD2 (6 bases each). Germline V lookup: CDR1 SGDLS, CDR2 YYNGEE. V lost 6 bases to trimming and J lost 3 bases, with 14 bases between them. CDR3 length: 14 amino acids. The CDR3 coding sequence is TGTGCCAGCAACAAGATAGGGGGGACAGATACGCAGTATTTT. Translation gives CASNKIGGTDTQYF.

In its sample, this clonotype was seen many times. V usage is TRBV30 and J usage is TRBJ1-2; TRBD1 aligns across 7 bases. Germline trimming cut 3 bases from V and 4 bases from J; bases unmatched to any gene: 5. CDR1 is GTSNPN and CDR2 is SVGIG in the germline V gene (reference sequence). CDR3 length: 13 residues. CDR3 nucleotide sequence: TGTGCCTGGAGCAGGGGGTTTACCTATGGCTACACCTTC. Amino acid sequence: CAWSRGFTYGYTF.

The rearrangement uses TRBV3-1 and TRBJ1-5; the match to TRBD1 covers 9 bases. This CDR3 is built from 15 residues. V shed 4 bases and J 8 bases; nucleotides not matched to a gene: 9. Germline V gene sequence: CDR1 LGHDT, CDR2 YNNKEL (reference sequence). CDR3 amino acids: CASSPGTGLIEPQHF. The CDR3 region has the DNA TGTGCCAGCAGCCCCGGGACAGGGTTGATCGAGCCCCAGCATTTT.

This clonotype was recorded at least ten times. The chain recombines TRBV2 with TRBJ1-1; 7 bases map to TRBD1. The J segment lost 7 bases and the V segment lost 2 bases, leaving 7 bases of the junction unmatched. Germline CDR1 and CDR2: SNHLY and FYNNEI. CDR3 length equals 14 residues. CDR3 nucleotide sequence: TGTGCCAGCAGTGAAAACTTAGGGGACAGTGAAGCTTTCTTT. Translated, it gives CASSENLGDSEAFF. The whole variable domain, remainder taken from reference TRBV2 and TRBJ1-1, is EPEVTQTPSHQVTQMGQEVILRCVPISNHLYFYWYRQILGQKVEFLVSFYNNEISEKSEIFDDQFSVERPDGSNFTLKIRSTKLEDSAMYFCASSENLGDSEAFFGQGTRLTVV.

This clonotype has a single count. A read error may be the cause here, since a much bigger clone is one base away. The V call is TRBV6-1, the J call TRBJ2-3; D is tentatively TRBD1 or TRBD2 (6 bases each). Germline CDR1 is MNHNS and CDR2 is SASEGT. The CDR3 is 17 amino acids. CDR3 in amino acids: CASSPNLAKGGTDTQCF. The CDR3 DNA is TGTGCCAGCAGTCCCAACCTGGCCAAGGGGGGCACAGATACGCAGTGTTTT.

This clonotype was counted at least ten times. The chain uses TRBV29-1 and TRBJ1-1; 7 bases are shared with TRBD1. CDR1 and CDR2 (germline): SQVTM, ANQGSEA. Trimming cost V 5 bases and J 0 bases; bases outside gene matches: 3. This CDR3 has 13 amino acids. The CDR3 nucleotides are TGCAGCGTTATGACAGGGATGAACACTGAAGCTTTCTTT. Translated: CSVMTGMNTEAFF.

This clonotype has a count of ten or more. CDR3 protein: CASGSTPMSTQYF. The CDR3 DNA is TGTGCTAGTGGTTCGACTCCCATGTCGACCCAGTACTTC. This chain links TRBV12-5 with TRBJ2-5; D remains unclear. The CDR3 consists of 13 residues. V was trimmed by 4 bases and J by 7 bases, leaving 13 bases between them. In germline, CDR1 is LGHNT, CDR2 FRNRAP.

This clonotype was picked up many times. The chain is built from TRBV6-1 and TRBJ1-1; D perhaps matches TRBD1 (6 bases). CDR1 is MNHNS and CDR2 is SASEGT in the germline V gene. V gave up 5 bases and J gave up 4 bases, with 14 bases separating them. The CDR3 loop spans 14 amino acids. This CDR3 reads CASSTQGVITEAFF. The CDR3 DNA sequence: TGTGCCAGCAGTACACAGGGCGTTATCACTGAAGCTTTCTTT.

This clonotype was recorded many times. This rearrangement joins TRBV24-1 to TRBJ1-2; no clear D. Germline lookup yields CDR1 KGHDR and CDR2 SFDVKD. The CDR3 is 14 amino acids. Trimming left V 1 base short and J 5 bases short, with 10 bases between. The DNA for the CDR3 is TGTGCCACCAGTGATTTTAGGACGGAGTATGGCTACACCTTC. Residues: CATSDFRTEYGYTF.

This clonotype was picked up a small number of times. This may arise from a read error, as a much more abundant clone is one base away. This chain joins TRBV18 and TRBJ1-1; the D gene is possibly TRBD1 (6 bases). This CDR3 contains 13 residues. Looked up from germline, CDR1 is KGHSH and CDR2 is LQKENI. V shed 4 bases and J shed 5 bases, with 11 bases lying between them. CDR3 amino acids: CASSRTVATEAFF. The CDR3 DNA reads as TGTGCCAGCTCACGGACAGTAGCTACTGAAGCTTTCTTT.